Listed below are T cell receptor beta chains from one sample, sequenced in a study of T-cell reconstitution after alpha-beta-depleted transplantation in children. TCRdb used MiXCR to reprocess the PCR reads, holding one entry per CDR3 protein. Altogether 90,000 to 100,000 distinct CDR3 sequences are present, around 22% being singletons, with the ten largest covering around a fifth. The sample was PBMCs, taken before TCRalphabeta/CD19-depleted stem cell transplant. The receptors originated from a boy aged 2 to 9 with acute lymphoblastic leukemia, due to receive a stem cell transplant. Both conserved end residues are part of each CDR3. The order of the fields is V gene, D gene, clone size, J gene, CDR3 protein, CDR3 DNA. D genes are given only for firm matches. Part of the rows lack a size; the others show once, few, many or a class for expanded clones.

TRBV5-1	TRBD1	few	TRBJ1-2	CASSGGQGYGYTF	TGCGCCAGCAGCGGAGGACAGGGGTATGGCTACACCTTC
TRBV10-2	.	many	TRBJ2-6	CASSVPSGANVLTF	TGCGCCAGCAGTGTTCCCTCTGGGGCCAACGTCCTGACTTTC
TRBV15	TRBD2	.	TRBJ2-1	CATSRTSSSSYNEQFF	TGTGCCACCAGCAGGACTAGCTCAAGCTCCTACAATGAGCAGTTCTTC
TRBV28	.	.	TRBJ1-4	CASSFSVGLNEKLFF	TGTGCCAGCAGTTTTTCGGTAGGCCTGAATGAAAAACTGTTTTTT
TRBV27	TRBD1	many	TRBJ1-5	CASRLGQAPNQPQHF	TGTGCCAGCAGGCTGGGACAGGCGCCCAATCAGCCCCAGCATTTT
TRBV5-1	TRBD1	few	TRBJ1-2	CASSLGDPAGGSYGYTF	TGCGCCAGCAGCTTGGGGGATCCGGCAGGGGGATCCTATGGCTACACCTTC
TRBV3-1	.	many	TRBJ1-1	CASSNRDTEAFF	TGTGCCAGCAGCAACCGGGACACTGAAGCTTTCTTT
TRBV28	.	few	TRBJ2-3	CASRPHGTRDTQYF	TGTGCCAGCAGACCTCATGGGACGCGGGATACGCAGTATTTT
TRBV5-1	.	few	TRBJ2-1	CASRTRSGVYNEQFF	TGCGCCAGCAGAACCCGAAGCGGAGTCTACAATGAGCAGTTCTTC
TRBV29-1	.	.	TRBJ2-1	CSVEGGHGRPTSYNEQFF	TGCAGCGTTGAAGGGGGTCATGGTCGGCCCACCTCCTACAATGAGCAGTTCTTC
TRBV29-1	TRBD2	few	TRBJ2-1	CSVDGLAGDNEQFF	TGCAGCGTTGATGGACTAGCGGGGGACAATGAGCAGTTCTTC
TRBV28	TRBD1	few	TRBJ2-5	CASSIPGGFQETQYF	TGTGCCAGCAGTATTCCAGGGGGCTTTCAAGAGACCCAGTACTTC